The 2 T cell receptor beta chains given below trace back to one sample, sequenced in a study of blood T cell repertoires in COVID-19. Some clones are missing from TCRdb's copy, which holds only in-frame ones; the method was immunoSEQ multiplex PCR. This table has about 520,000 clones, 80% to 90% appearing once. The sample taken for sequencing was peripheral blood. These receptors originate from a human donor in a cohort sampled during active COVID-19.

This sequence joins TRBV29-1 and TRBJ1-1, with D tentatively TRBD1 (6 bases). Germline V gene sequence: CDR1 SQVTM, CDR2 ANQGSEA. This CDR3 region has 14 residues. Trimming left V 6 bases short and J 1 base short, with 15 bases between. The CDR3 region has the DNA TGCAGCGTCAGGGGCTGGGGGCGGAACACTGAAGCTTTCTTT. Its protein is CSVRGWGRNTEAFF.

This chain uses TRBV5-8 with TRBJ2-7, with D possibly matching TRBD2 (5 bases). Germline V gene lookup returns CDR1 SGHTS and CDR2 YDEGEE. This CDR3 region has 14 residues. Deletions cut 4 bases from V and 2 bases from J, with 13 bases between. CDR3 in amino acids: CASSPRGLTYEQYF. CDR3 DNA sequence: TGTGCCAGCAGCCCCCGAGGGTTAACCTACGAGCAGTACTTC.